One sample yielded the 9 T cell receptor beta chains listed below, sequenced in a study of T cells after yellow fever vaccination (dated by TCRdb to the late 2010s). Explained via the paper, the treatment or condition label denotes: live attenuated yellow fever vaccine strain. Library preparation used 5' RACE. The sample was run on an Illumina HiSeq 2500. TCRdb ran its own pipeline on the public reads, namely fastp trimming at Q25 and MiXCR clone calling, and kept in-frame beta chains. Entries are consolidated by CDR3 protein sequence, retaining the most common genes and DNA. A total of hundreds of thousands of distinct CDR3 sequences appear in this sample, 10% to 15% of them only once. Around 14% of the sample is held by the ten biggest clonotypes. The sample in question was PBMCs, obtained on the day of the yellow fever booster vaccination. These receptor sequences come from a man aged 30-40 years who received the YFV17D yellow fever vaccine.

The rearrangement joins TRBV28 to TRBJ2-3, with 12 bases identical to TRBD2. J lost 2 bases, V lost 8 bases, and 14 bases had no gene match. CDR1 is MDHEN, CDR2 SYDVKM, per germline. The CDR3 runs to 18 residues. The CDR3 coding sequence is TGTGCCAGCTCCCTAGGGCTAGCGGGAGGGATCCACACAGATACGCAGTATTTT. Amino acids: CASSLGLAGGIHTDTQYF.

This clonotype was detected many times. The chain links TRBV5-1 to TRBJ2-3; TRBD2 aligns across 11 bases. Losses at the gene ends were 7 bases for V and 4 bases for J; bases not matched to a gene: 11. The CDR3 runs 16 residues. Germline lookup yields CDR1 SGHRS and CDR2 YFSETQ. In nucleotides, the CDR3 is TGCGCCAGCTGGTTGCTAGCGGGAGGTGGCGCAGATACGCAGTATTTT. As protein: CASWLLAGGGADTQYF.

This clonotype has a handful of counts. This chain connects TRBV5-1 to TRBJ2-3; D not certain. Germline values: CDR1 SGHRS, CDR2 YFSETQ. Trimming left V 0 bases short and J 0 bases short, with 11 bases between. The CDR3 extends over 16 amino acids. CDR3 sequence (DNA): TGCGCCAGCAGCTTGGCGGTAGTGGCGAGCACAGATACGCAGTATTTT. Protein: CASSLAVVASTDTQYF. Drawing the rest from reference TRBV5-1 and TRBJ2-3, the complete variable domain is KAGVTQTPRYLIKTRGQQVTLSCSPISGHRSVSWYQQTPGQGLQFLFEYFSETQRNKGNFPGRFSGRQFSNSRSEMNVSTLELGDSALYLCASSLAVVASTDTQYFGPGTRLTVL.

This clonotype came up a few times. The junction does not match germline at one end; this may be a read error. The chain uses TRBV27 and TRBJ2-3; a possible D gene is TRBD2 (5 bases). The CDR3 totals 14 residues. CDR1 is MNHEY, CDR2 SMNVEV, per germline (reference sequence). The DNA of the CDR3 is TGTGCCAGCAGTTTTCGAGTAGCGACCCCCACGCTGTATTTT. The encoded protein is CASSFRVATPTLYF.

This clonotype was detected only a few times. This chain uses TRBV20-1 with TRBJ2-7; D possibly matches TRBD1 or TRBD2 (5 bases each). The V gene's germline CDR1 is DFQATT and CDR2 SNEGSKA (reference sequence). Deletions cut 3 bases from V and 2 bases from J, with 11 bases between. CDR3 length: 13 amino acids. The chain's CDR3 is CSASRDQAYEQYF. The CDR3 DNA reads TGCAGTGCTAGCCGGGACCAAGCCTACGAGCAGTACTTC.

This clonotype was seen at least ten times. The rearrangement uses TRBV7-2 and TRBJ2-1, with D perhaps given as TRBD1 or TRBD2 (6 bases each). The CDR3 is made up of 16 amino acids. The germline CDR1 and CDR2 sequences are SGHTA and FQGNSA. With 5 bases removed from V and 10 bases from J, the gap between germline ends came to 24 bases. DNA of the CDR3: TGTGCCAGCAGCCTCTTCGGGGGCTTCATTTCCAGGGAGCAGTTCTTC. This sequence encodes CASSLFGGFISREQFF.

This clonotype was counted at least ten times. The junction and the germline gene differ at one end; a read error may be behind it. The rearrangement links TRBV7-7 to TRBJ1-1; D is uncertain. This CDR3 region has 13 residues. CDR1 is SSHAT, CDR2 FNYEAQ, per germline (reference sequence). The CDR3 protein is CASSLNKNTEAFF. The CDR3, as DNA: TGTGCTAGCAGCTTAAATAAGAACACTGAAGCTTTCTTT. Full variable domain (remainder filled in from reference TRBV7-7 and TRBJ1-1): GAGVSQSPRYKVTKRGQDVTLRCDPISSHATLYWYQQALGQGPEFLTYFNYEAQPDKSGLPSDRFSAERPEGSISTLTIQRTEQRDSAMYRCASSLNKNTEAFFGQGTRLTVV.

This clonotype was found a few times. The chain links TRBV6-5 to TRBJ2-3, with D uncertain. With 3 bases removed from V and 2 bases from J, the gap between germline ends came to 6 bases. The CDR3 runs to 13 residues. The germline CDR1 and CDR2 sequences are MNHEY and SVGAGI. CDR3: CASSYDHTDTQYF. Here the CDR3 DNA reads TGTGCCAGCAGTTATGACCACACAGATACGCAGTATTTT.

The genes are TRBV20-1 and TRBJ2-7; 11 bases are a match to TRBD1. Germline V gene sequence: CDR1 DFQATT, CDR2 SNEGSKA (reference sequence). The CDR3 contains 15 residues. The junction had 5 bases not matched to a gene; V was cut back by 2 bases and J by 2 bases. The CDR3 protein is CSARTGQGGAYEQYF. The CDR3 DNA reads as TGCAGTGCTAGAACGGGACAGGGGGGGGCCTACGAGCAGTACTTC.